The present T cell receptor (beta chain) was sequenced within a study of T cell responses to AZD1222 COVID-19 vaccine listed by TCRdb under 2021. Broadly, across the study: AZD1222 recipients whose second dose came at about 4 weeks and those whose second dose came at about 12 weeks were combined into one group, since spike-specific TCR depth and breadth did not differ between the two schedules. Trial participants were enrolled by age into 18-55, 56-69 and 70-plus year subgroups, with about 150, 27 and 61 TCR-sequenced participants respectively. A total of approximately 250 trial participants underwent TCR sequencing, of whom about 210 had received two doses of AZD1222 and some 25 had received two doses of the MenACWY control vaccine. The paper as a whole reports these results and caveats: Vaccine-associated CD4 TCRs spanned the whole spike protein, with dominant responses in regions 160-218 and 743-854. The 56-69-year group was small, and its depth increase did not reach significance, likely because of low power. Because no samples from the day 14 peak response were available, repertoires could be characterized only after the peak T cell response. Participants were mostly white British and included more females than males, and it was suggested by the authors that clonal diversity may have been underestimated. Reportedly, almost half of the unique spike-specific TCRs recognized epitopes lying outside the regions that are mutated in the B.1.351 and B.1.1.7 variants. Conclusions about previously exposed vaccinees were limited because only a handful of AZD1222 recipients were SARS-CoV-2 seropositive at baseline. After two AZD1222 doses, spike-specific TCR breadth and depth were significantly higher than at day 0 and than in MenACWY recipients.

The CDR3 regions of human TCRbeta chains were subjected to immunosequencing. On the study's bioinformatics: TCRs in the repertoires were compared against a reference library of SARS-CoV-2-specific TCRs that had been generated with the MIRA antigen-specificity platform. Breadth was defined as the fraction of unique TCRs that were SARS-CoV-2-associated, and depth was defined as the fraction of total T cells that were SARS-CoV-2-associated. Each spike-specific TCR was assigned to its reactive spike region and to a CD4 or CD8 class using the MIRA data. Log10-transformed breadth and depth values were compared by one-way ANOVA with Sidak's multiple comparisons tests. This immuneACCESS table, as held by TCRdb, lists in-frame sequences with V and J called but not all clones. Of the missing ones, under half trace to an unresolved V gene in checked studies; the others have no known cause. V and J calls and clone size are those listed in that table; D and trimming were worked out from the DNA. This sample gives 55,000 to 75,000 clones in total; approximately 81% of them show up just once. The ten largest make up 20% of the sample.

The time point label, as the study defines it: baseline before first vaccination. Samples from vaccinated people were obtained from the UK trials COV001 and COV002, which included a single-blind randomized controlled phase 2/3 trial of AZD1222 (ChAdOx1 nCoV-19) in healthy adults. Trial participant PBMC samples were collected at day 0 and day 28 after the second dose for TCRbeta chain sequencing. Remarks on this clone: Its antigen specificity is not known. One base away there is no much larger clone; base qualities are not given.

As encoded in the germline V gene, CDR1 is SNHLY while CDR2 is FYNNEI. V is pared back by 6 bases and J by 1 base, with 18 bases lying between the germline termini. From cysteine to phenylalanine, the CDR3 is 16 amino acids long. Of the read, only the CDR3 DNA is kept; its 48 bases are in frame from base 1. The receptor was derived from an adult in good health. The chain joins TRBV2 to TRBJ1-1; matching of 6 bases hints at TRBD1 as the D gene. Here the sequenced sample was peripheral blood, taken on day 0 of AZD1222 vaccination. The DNA sequence follows: TGTGCCAGCAGAGAATACCCCGGGACACCGAACACTGAAGCTTTCTTT. Translated, it reads CASREYPGTPNTEAFF.